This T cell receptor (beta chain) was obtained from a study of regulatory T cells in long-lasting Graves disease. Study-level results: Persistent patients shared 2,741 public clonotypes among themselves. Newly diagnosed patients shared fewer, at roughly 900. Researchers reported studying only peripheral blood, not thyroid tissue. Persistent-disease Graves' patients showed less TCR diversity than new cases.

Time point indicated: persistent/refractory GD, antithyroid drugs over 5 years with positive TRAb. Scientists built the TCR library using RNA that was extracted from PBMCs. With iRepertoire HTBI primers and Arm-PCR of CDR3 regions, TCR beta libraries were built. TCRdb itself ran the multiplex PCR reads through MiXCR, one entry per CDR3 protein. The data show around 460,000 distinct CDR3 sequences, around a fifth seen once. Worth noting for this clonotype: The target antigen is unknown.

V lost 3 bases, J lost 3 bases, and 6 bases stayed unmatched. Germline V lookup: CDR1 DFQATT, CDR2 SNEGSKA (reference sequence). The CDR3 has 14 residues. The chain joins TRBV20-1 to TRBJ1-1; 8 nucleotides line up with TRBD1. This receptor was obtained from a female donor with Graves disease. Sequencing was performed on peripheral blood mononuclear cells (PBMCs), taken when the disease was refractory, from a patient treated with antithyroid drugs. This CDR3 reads CSASGQGKDTEAFF. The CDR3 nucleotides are TGCAGTGCTAGCGGACAGGGTAAGGACACTGAAGCTTTCTTT.